This T cell receptor beta chain was identified during a study of blood T cells in healthy people across ages. This clonotype was seen a few times. The DNA is left out, because the CDR3 cannot be placed on it with certainty; the CDR3 is given as TCRdb lists it. A sample-barcoded 5' primer and a J-beta primer mix were used in a second PCR of about 7 to 12 cycles. TCRdb fed the 5' RACE reads into MiXCR, producing one record per CDR3 protein. The table lists around 1,000,000 distinct CDR3 sequences, 35% to 45% of them singletons. This sequence was found in a man younger than 35 in good health. Sequencing was carried out using blood.

The CDR3 reads CSSSGARDRAYNEQFF. The J gene is TRBJ2-1, the V gene TRBV20-1; TRBD1 is the table's D call, not checked against the DNA. Germline V gene lookup returns CDR1 DFQATT and CDR2 SNEGSKA (reference sequence). The CDR3 has 16 amino acids, counting both end residues.